The TCR beta chain described here comes from a study of blood T cell repertoires in COVID-19. Original methodology: Amplification from reference gene primers served as the basis for estimated nucleated cell counts. Sequencing used immunoSEQ multiplex PCR; TCRdb keeps in-frame clones, though not all of them. V, J and clone size are those of that table, while D and trimming were read from the DNA. The data show some 320,000 clones, with about nine tenths seen just once and roughly 6.9% held by the top ten. This clone came up a few times. The CDR3 loop spans 14 amino acids. With 2 bases clipped from V and 6 bases from J, the junction kept 6 bases outside the gene matches. From germline, CDR1 is SGHRS and CDR2 YFSETQ.

The sequence came from a woman aged 30 to 39 who had recovered from COVID-19. This sequence joins TRBV5-1 and TRBJ1-2; 8 bases are a match to TRBD1. The sample was peripheral blood. The CDR3 spells CASSFSGQADGYTF. DNA of the CDR3: TGCGCCAGCAGCTTCTCGGGACAGGCTGATGGCTACACCTTC.